This entry is about one T cell receptor (beta chain). Its target is not known. It may be a read error: a sequence one base away is much more abundant. The sample comes from a study of T-cell memory formation after mild COVID-19. Turning to the study itself: The study found TCR clusters largely donor specific.

Whole-study results and caveats: Clones that contracted from day 15 to 85 had balanced CD4/CD8; later expanders were CD4+ biased.

The V gene end was trimmed by 0 bases and the J gene end by 7 bases; junction bases not matched to a gene: 1. Germline CDR1 SGDLS, CDR2 YYNGEE. The CDR3 is made up of 12 amino acids. UMIs and sample barcodes were carried by the TCR alpha and TCR beta cDNA libraries that 5'RACE produced using constant-segment primers. TCRdb re-called the 5' RACE reads with MiXCR, one entry per CDR3 protein. The sample has a few hundred thousand distinct CDR3 sequences, roughly 21% seen once. The receptor comes from a man between 18 and 29 years old who had mild COVID-19 (a few samples of this study predate the infection). Cell type and time point are not known. V gene TRBV9 combines with J gene TRBJ2-7, with 7 bases lining up with TRBD2. Sequencing used PBMCs or a T cell subset sorted from them (not recorded which). The CDR3 protein is CASSVGGGEQYF. The CDR3, as DNA: TGTGCCAGCAGCGTAGGGGGAGGGGAGCAGTACTTC.